Listed below are T cell receptor beta chains from one sample, sequenced in a study of T cell responses to AZD1222 COVID-19 vaccine. Assay: immunoSEQ multiplex PCR; the TCRdb copy retains only in-frame clones and omits some. The sample consists of 130,000 to 150,000 clones, around 89% of them appearing once. The sequences come from peripheral blood, collected on day 0 of AZD1222 vaccination. These receptors all come from an adult in good health. Both conserved end residues are part of each CDR3. A D gene is named only where the DNA matches it firmly. The size field is filled for only some rows; it gives once, few, many or a size class.

>TRBJ2-5|TRBV5-5|-|-
CASSWGLTKETQYF
TGTGCCAGCAGTTGGGGGCTCACTAAAGAGACCCAGTACTTC
>TRBJ1-5|TRBV19|-|-
CASSMGRGNQPQHF
TGTGCCAGTAGTATGGGCAGGGGTAATCAGCCCCAGCATTTT
>TRBJ1-1|TRBV6-4|-|-
CASSPDRLNTEAFF
TGTGCCAGCAGTCCTGACAGGTTGAACACTGAAGCTTTCTTT
>TRBJ2-7|TRBV19|-|once
CASSRYSPRGLSYEQYF
TGTGCCAGTAGTCGCTATTCCCCCCGGGGGCTCTCCTACGAGCAGTACTTC
>TRBJ1-6|TRBV5-5|-|-
CASSQPEAPTLHF
TGTGCCAGCAGCCAACCGGAGGCCCCCACCCTCCACTTT
>TRBJ1-2|TRBV5-4|-|-
CASRIPGTFDGYTF
TGTGCCAGCAGGATTCCAGGGACCTTCGATGGCTACACCTTC
>TRBJ2-3|TRBV19|-|-
CASSAGGPSTDTQYF
TGTGCCAGTTCCGCAGGGGGGCCCAGCACAGATACGCAGTATTTT
>TRBJ2-7|TRBV5-1|-|-
CASSSPGQGGEQYF
TGCGCCAGCAGCTCACCAGGGCAGGGAGGCGAGCAGTACTTC
>TRBJ2-1|TRBV28|TRBD2|-
CASRQTSGGKNEQFF
TGTGCCAGCAGGCAGACTAGCGGGGGGAAGAATGAGCAGTTCTTC
>TRBJ1-1|TRBV11-1|-|once
CASSVRGRNTEAFF
TGTGCCAGCAGCGTGCGGGGGCGGAACACTGAAGCTTTCTTT
>TRBJ2-3|TRBV19|-|-
CASSMAGNTDTQYF
TGTGCCAGTAGTATGGCAGGGAACACAGATACGCAGTATTTT
>TRBJ1-2|TRBV29-1|TRBD1|-
CSVEDRRQGDGYTF
TGCAGCGTTGAAGATAGGAGGCAGGGGGATGGCTACACCTTC
>TRBJ2-7|TRBV19|-|-
CASSLDRSYEQYF
TGTGCCAGTAGTTTGGACCGCTCCTACGAGCAGTACTTC
>TRBJ2-1|TRBV7-2|-|-
CASSLPQGRNNEQFF
TGTGCCAGCAGCTTGCCACAGGGGAGGAACAATGAGCAGTTCTTC
>TRBJ1-2|TRBV5-6|-|-
CASSFFRAVGRANYGYTF
TGTGCCAGCAGCTTTTTTCGGGCGGTTGGGAGGGCAAACTATGGCTACACCTTC
>TRBJ1-2|TRBV11-1|-|-
CASSLARGQQYGYTF
TGTGCCAGCAGCTTAGCGCGTGGACAGCAGTATGGCTACACCTTC
>TRBJ1-5|TRBV5-5|-|-
CASSLLVGRGHNQPQHF
TGTGCCAGCAGCTTGCTTGTAGGGAGGGGACACAATCAGCCCCAGCATTTT
>TRBJ2-2|TRBV5-4|-|-
CASSPEGPTTGELFF
TGTGCCAGCAGCCCAGAAGGACCAACCACCGGGGAGCTGTTTTTT
>TRBJ1-5|TRBV6-5|-|-
CASSSNRQGDQPQHF
TGTGCCAGCAGTTCGAATCGCCAAGGGGACCAGCCCCAGCATTTT
>TRBJ2-1|TRBV28|TRBD1|-
CASSQRDRSQFF
TGTGCCAGCAGTCAACGGGACAGGAGCCAGTTCTTC
>TRBJ2-2|TRBV19|TRBD1|-
CASSIGGSGGAGELFF
TGTGCCAGTAGTATAGGGGGCTCAGGGGGTGCCGGGGAGCTGTTTTTT
>TRBJ2-5|TRBV5-4|TRBD2|-
CASSLASGAVETQYF
TGTGCCAGCAGCTTGGCGAGCGGGGCCGTTGAGACCCAGTACTTC
>TRBJ2-7|TRBV6-5|-|-
CASSSTTGTATYEQYF
TGTGCCAGCAGTTCGACCACCGGGACTGCAACCTACGAGCAGTACTTC
>TRBJ1-2|TRBV11-2|-|-
CASSRGSGAPDYGYTF
TGTGCCAGCAGCCGGGGGTCGGGGGCGCCGGACTATGGCTACACCTTC
>TRBJ2-3|TRBV28|TRBD2|-
CASDSSLLAGGTDTQYF
TGTGCCAGCGACTCCTCCCTCCTCGCGGGGGGCACAGATACGCAGTATTTT
>TRBJ1-5|TRBV7-2|-|-
CASSLVGVGVSSNQPQHF
TGTGCCAGCAGCTTAGTAGGGGTGGGAGTCAGTAGCAATCAGCCCCAGCATTTT
>TRBJ1-5|TRBV9|-|-
CASSDTGINQPQHF
TGTGCCAGCAGCGACACAGGTATCAATCAGCCCCAGCATTTT
>TRBJ1-4|TRBV18|TRBD1|-
CASSASWARGPEKLFF
TGTGCCAGCTCAGCATCATGGGCCAGGGGGCCCGAAAAACTGTTTTTT
>TRBJ1-1|TRBV9|-|-
CASSSHGDTEAFF
TGTGCCAGCAGCTCCCATGGGGACACTGAAGCTTTCTTT
>TRBJ1-1|TRBV9|-|-
CASSVALKNTEAFF
TGTGCCAGCAGCGTAGCTTTGAAGAACACTGAAGCTTTCTTT
>TRBJ2-1|TRBV19|-|once
CASSVGQFNEQFF
TGTGCCAGTAGTGTAGGACAGTTCAATGAGCAGTTCTTC
>TRBJ2-5|TRBV3-1/TRBV3-2|-|-
CASSHRGGRETQYF
TGTGCCAGCAGCCATCGAGGAGGGCGAGAGACCCAGTACTTC
>TRBJ1-1|TRBV18|-|-
CASSLQNTEAFF
TGTGCCAGCTCACTACAGAACACTGAAGCTTTCTTT
>TRBJ2-5|TRBV28|TRBD2|-
CASRPWTSGETQYF
TGTGCCAGCAGACCCTGGACTAGCGGGGAGACCCAGTACTTC
>TRBJ2-7|TRBV18|TRBD2|once
CASSPGQRGLSYEQYF
TGTGCCAGCTCTCCAGGGCAGCGGGGCCTATCCTACGAGCAGTACTTC
>TRBJ1-1|TRBV19|-|few
CASSSQGFTEAFF
TGTGCCAGTAGCTCGCAGGGTTTTACTGAAGCTTTCTTT
>TRBJ1-2|TRBV9|-|-
CASSGTGLIPTQYGYTF
TGTGCCAGCAGCGGAACAGGCCTAATACCGACGCAGTATGGCTACACCTTC
>TRBJ1-1|TRBV11-2|-|-
CASSLDGTSRAEAFF
TGTGCCAGCAGCTTAGATGGGACGTCCCGAGCTGAAGCTTTCTTT
>TRBJ1-3|TRBV24-1|TRBD1|-
CATGDRASGNTIYF
TGTGCCACCGGCGACAGGGCTTCTGGAAACACCATATATTTT
>TRBJ1-2|TRBV14|-|-
CASSPTPGTAYGYTF
TGTGCCAGCAGCCCTACTCCCGGGACCGCCTATGGCTACACCTTC
>TRBJ2-2|TRBV29-1|-|once
CSVGENTGELFF
TGCAGCGTTGGCGAGAACACCGGGGAGCTGTTTTTT
>TRBJ1-6|TRBV6-5|TRBD1|-
CASSYSGTGHSPLHF
TGTGCCAGCAGTTACTCGGGGACAGGACACTCACCCCTCCACTTT